The 14 T cell receptor beta chains given below trace back to one sample, sequenced in a study of neurological immune-mediated disorders. From the 5' RACE reads, TCRdb called clonotypes with MiXCR, one entry per CDR3 protein. The table has tens of thousands of distinct CDR3 sequences, 2% to 2.5% seen once. Sample: PBMCs. The source of these receptors is a man aged 50-59 years with multiple sclerosis.

Points on this clonotype: A read error is possible here, since a much larger clone lies one base away. The chain has TRBV18 and TRBJ2-4; the D is unclear. The CDR3 sequence is 13 residues long. Germline lookup yields CDR1 KGHSH and CDR2 LQKENI. The CDR3 region has the DNA TGTGCCAGCTCACCACGGTCTGAAAACACTCAGTACTTC. This encodes CASSPRSENTQYF.

Many counts were recorded for this clonotype. The chain joins TRBV10-3 to TRBJ2-2, with D uncertain. The germline V and J ends were trimmed by 6 bases and 4 bases, with 12 bases remaining between them. Germline-derived CDR1 and CDR2 are ENHRY and SYGVKD. CDR3 size: 14 residues. CDR3 protein: CAIRTLTSTGELFF. In nucleotides, the CDR3 is TGTGCCATCAGGACCCTAACGAGCACCGGGGAGCTGTTTTTT.

This clonotype was observed many times. V and J are TRBV6-2 or TRBV6-3 and TRBJ2-2, with a possible D match to TRBD2 (5 bases). The germline V gene has CDR1 MNHEY and CDR2 SVGEGT. The V and J ends lost 0 bases and 5 bases respectively, with 19 bases between them. The CDR3 runs 18 residues. The CDR3 DNA is TGTGCCAGCAGTTACTCTGCAGCCCGGGGTATTAAGACCGGGGAGCTGTTTTTT. Translation gives CASSYSAARGIKTGELFF.

The chain has TRBV27 and TRBJ2-7, with D uncertain. Germline lookup yields CDR1 MNHEY and CDR2 SMNVEV (reference sequence). The CDR3 length is 15 residues. Trimming pared 0 bases from V and 0 bases from J, leaving 9 bases between. CDR3 nucleotides: TGTGCCAGCAGTTTATCCCAGACGTTCTCCTACGAGCAGTACTTC. This encodes CASSLSQTFSYEQYF.

This clonotype occurred many times. The CDR3: CASSLEPTSVGELFF. DNA of the CDR3: TGTGCCAGCAGCTTAGAGCCAACTAGCGTCGGGGAGCTGTTTTTT. The chain is built from TRBV7-2 and TRBJ2-2; 7 bases fit TRBD2. The CDR3 length is 15 residues. V was pared by 1 base and J by 7 bases, with 6 bases of the junction left unmatched. Germline V gene lookup returns CDR1 SGHTA and CDR2 FQGNSA.

This clonotype has a count of ten or more. The V call is TRBV4-1, the J call TRBJ1-2, with a weak D call TRBD1 (5 bases). Germline CDR1 reads MGHRA; CDR2 reads YSYEKL. This CDR3 has 15 residues. V shed 0 bases and J shed 5 bases, with 13 bases lying between them. The CDR3 nucleotides read TGCGCCAGCAGCCAAGAGGGGGGAACCCTGTATGGCTACACCTTC. Its translation is CASSQEGGTLYGYTF.

This clonotype was seen many times. Mismatch with germline at one junction end may stem from a read error. The rearrangement links TRBV18 to TRBJ2-5; tentative D call: TRBD2 (6 bases). The CDR3 is 16 residues long. The germline V gene encodes CDR1 KGHSH and CDR2 LQKENI. The CDR3 reads CASSPSGSRGQGTQYF. In DNA, the CDR3 is TGTGCCAGCTCACCTTCCGGTTCGCGGGGTCAAGGGACCCAGTACTTC.

Many counts were recorded for this clonotype. V is TRBV29-1 and J is TRBJ1-2, with D hard to call. This CDR3 is built from 12 residues. With 4 bases removed from V and 3 bases from J, the gap between germline ends came to 9 bases. Germline loops: CDR1 SQVTM, CDR2 ANQGSEA. CDR3 nucleotides: TGCAGCGTTGGGGAGGGCCACTATGGCTACACCTTC. Its translation is CSVGEGHYGYTF.

This clonotype was seen many times. The chain has TRBV3-1 and TRBJ1-2, with a weak D call TRBD1 (5 bases). Trimming pared 4 bases from V and 8 bases from J, leaving 14 bases between. There are 13 residues in the CDR3. Per the germline V gene, CDR1 is LGHDT and CDR2 is YNNKEL (reference sequence). In DNA form, the CDR3 reads TGTGCCAGCAGCCTCCGGTCCCAGGGAGGCTACACCTTC. This codes for CASSLRSQGGYTF.

In its sample, this clonotype was seen many times. V usage is TRBV4-1 and J usage is TRBJ1-6; D perhaps matches TRBD1 (6 bases). Per the germline V gene, CDR1 is MGHRA and CDR2 is YSYEKL. The CDR3 runs to 15 residues. Trimming stripped 1 base from V and 10 bases from J, with 14 bases between. Written as DNA, the CDR3 is TGCGCCAGCAGCCAAGCGCGGGGGGCTGGATCACCCCTCCACTTT. Amino acid sequence: CASSQARGAGSPLHF.

This clonotype has ten or more counts. The chain uses TRBV6-2 or TRBV6-3 and TRBJ2-5, with TRBD1 matching over 7 bases. The junction had 9 bases not matched to a gene; V was cut back by 0 bases and J by 2 bases. Germline V gene data show CDR1 as MNHEY and CDR2 as SVGEGT. This CDR3 has 17 amino acids. CDR3: CASSYSISGTAQETQYF. Written as DNA, the CDR3 is TGTGCCAGCAGTTACTCGATTTCTGGGACAGCACAAGAGACCCAGTACTTC.

This clonotype was detected many times. This chain connects TRBV27 to TRBJ2-7; D possibly matches TRBD1 or TRBD2 (6 bases each). CDR3 size: 17 residues. Germline-derived CDR1 and CDR2 are MNHEY and SMNVEV (reference sequence). Trimming cost V 3 bases and J 2 bases, with 20 bases left between them. The CDR3 spells CASSFVGGGPDAYEQYF. The CDR3 DNA reads as TGTGCCAGCAGTTTTGTGGGTGGGGGGCCTGATGCCTACGAGCAGTACTTC.

At least ten counts were recorded for this clonotype. CDR3 region: CASRDRAVIRTGELFF. The CDR3 DNA reads TGTGCCAGCAGGGACAGGGCTGTAATTAGGACCGGGGAGCTGTTTTTT. The chain uses TRBV6-2 or TRBV6-3 and TRBJ2-2; 8 bases are a match to TRBD1. The CDR3 has 16 amino acids. Germline CDR1 reads MNHEY; CDR2 reads SVGEGT. Germline trimming cut 6 bases from V and 5 bases from J; bases unmatched to any gene: 11.

The sample holds many counts of this clonotype. The rearrangement joins TRBV12-3 or TRBV12-4 to TRBJ1-1; D gene uncertain. Deletions cut 3 bases from V and 1 base from J, with 6 bases between. The CDR3 is 13 amino acids. The CDR3 reads CASSLWGNTEAFF. The CDR3 DNA is TGTGCCAGCAGTTTGTGGGGGAACACTGAAGCTTTCTTT.